This T cell receptor (beta chain) was identified during a study of cytomegalovirus exposure and HLA in healthy donors. Whole-study findings and limits: Both high specificity and high sensitivity reportedly marked the classifier's diagnosis of cytomegalovirus status. In a later analysis, a genetic analysis reported fewer productive-TCR N-insertions in an Asian-associated ancestry cluster than the cohort average. Previous analysis showed most TCR beta V segments were productive about 90% or about 30% of the time.

Comments on this clone: Its specificity is not known.

PCR primers comprised 60 Vbeta and 13 Jbeta primers. Assay: immunoSEQ multiplex PCR; the TCRdb copy retains only in-frame clones and omits some. Of a few hundred thousand clones listed, 70% to 85% were seen once; the top ten hold roughly 2.6%. This CDR3 region has 17 residues. Germline values: CDR1 SGHAT, CDR2 FQNNGV. Trimming took off 0 bases at V and 3 bases at J, with 15 bases between the two ends. V usage is TRBV11-2 and J usage is TRBJ1-5, with TRBD1 as a possible D gene (6 bases). The clonotype originates from a woman aged 55 to 70 in good health and CMV-seropositive. The sequenced sample was PBMCs. The CDR3 sequence is CASSLEQGEGLNQPQHF. DNA for the CDR3: TGTGCCAGCAGCTTAGAACAGGGAGAAGGGCTCAATCAGCCCCAGCATTTT.